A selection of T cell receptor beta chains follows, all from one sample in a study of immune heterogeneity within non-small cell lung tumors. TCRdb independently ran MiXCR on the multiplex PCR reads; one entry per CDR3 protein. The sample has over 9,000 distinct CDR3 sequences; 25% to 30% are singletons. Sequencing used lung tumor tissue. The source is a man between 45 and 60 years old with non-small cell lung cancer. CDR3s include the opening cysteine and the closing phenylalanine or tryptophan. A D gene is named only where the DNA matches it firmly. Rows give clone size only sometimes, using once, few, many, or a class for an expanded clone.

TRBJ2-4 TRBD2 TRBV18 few TGTGCCAGCTCACCACGGACTAGCGGGAAAGGGACCAAAAACATTCAGTACTTC CASSPRTSGKGTKNIQYF
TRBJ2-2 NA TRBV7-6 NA TGTGCCAGCAGCTCACCGGGTCGATTGAACACCGGGGAGCTGTTTTTT CASSSPGRLNTGELFF
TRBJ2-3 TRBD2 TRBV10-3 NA TGTGCCATCCATTCCGGGACTAGCGGGAGTGGGGGCACAGATACGCAGTATTTT CAIHSGTSGSGGTDTQYF
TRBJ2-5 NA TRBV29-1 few TGCAGCGTTGCGGAGGGATGGGGAGAGACCCAGTACTTC CSVAEGWGETQYF
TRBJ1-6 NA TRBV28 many TGTGCCAGCACCCACCACTCGACAGCGCCGGGGATATCACCCCTCCACTTT CASTHHSTAPGISPLHF
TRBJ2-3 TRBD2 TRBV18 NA TGTGCCAGCTCACCGAATCTGCCGGGACTAGCGGGGGGGACAGCCACAGATACGCAGTATTTT CASSPNLPGLAGGTATDTQYF
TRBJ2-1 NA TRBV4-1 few TGCGCCAGCAGTTCACAGGGAAACAATGAGCAGTTCTTC CASSSQGNNEQFF
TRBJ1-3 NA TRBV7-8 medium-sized TGTGCCAGCAGCTCCGGACTGCTCTCTGGAAACACCATATATTTT CASSSGLLSGNTIYF
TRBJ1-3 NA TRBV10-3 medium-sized TGTGCCATCAGTGAGTGGGAGCAAACTGGTAGAAACACCATATATTTT CAISEWEQTGRNTIYF
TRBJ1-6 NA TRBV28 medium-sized TGTGCCAGCAGTTTAGCGGGGGGCAAGAGGGACCTCCACTTT CASSLAGGKRDLHF
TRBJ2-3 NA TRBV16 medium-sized TGTGCCAGCAGCCAATCACTAGATTTGAATACGCAGTATTTT CASSQSLDLNTQYF
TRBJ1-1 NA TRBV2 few TGTGCCAGCAGTGGAGGTGGGAACATGAACACTGAAGCTTTCTTT CASSGGGNMNTEAFF
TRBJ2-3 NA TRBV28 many TGTGCCAGCAGTCGGACAGGCACAGATACGCAGTATTTT CASSRTGTDTQYF
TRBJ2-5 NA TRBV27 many TGTGCCAGCAGTTTTTTAGACACTGGAGGGACCCAGTACTTC CASSFLDTGGTQYF
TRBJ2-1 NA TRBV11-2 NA TGTGCCAGCAGCTTAGGGGGGGCTGCTAACTCCTACAATGAGCAGTTCTTC CASSLGGAANSYNEQFF
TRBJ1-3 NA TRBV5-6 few TGTGCCAGCAGCTTGGTTCCGGGACCTGGAAACACCATATATTTT CASSLVPGPGNTIYF
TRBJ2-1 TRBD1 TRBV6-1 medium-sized TGTGCCAGCATTCCCGACAGGGGGTATCGAAATGAGCAGTTCTTC CASIPDRGYRNEQFF
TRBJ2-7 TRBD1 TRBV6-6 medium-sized TGTGCCAGCAGTTACGGGACAGGGGCCTACGAGCAGTACTTC CASSYGTGAYEQYF
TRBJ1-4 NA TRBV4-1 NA TGCGCCAGCAGCCAAATGACAGATGAAAAACTGTTTTTT CASSQMTDEKLFF
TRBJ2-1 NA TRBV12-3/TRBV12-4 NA TGTGCCAGCAGGAGGGGGGGGGGGCCCCACAATGAGCAGTTCTTC CASRRGGGPHNEQFF
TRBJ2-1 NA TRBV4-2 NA TGTGCCAGCAGCCACCCTGACGGGATGAACCTCCAATACAATGAGCAGTTCTTC CASSHPDGMNLQYNEQFF
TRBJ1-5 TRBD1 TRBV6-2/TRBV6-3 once TGTGCCAGCAAGTCCCGGGACAGGGGCCGAGAGAAAAATAAGCCCCAGCGTTTT CASKSRDRGREKNKPQRF
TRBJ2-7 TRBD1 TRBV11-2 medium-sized TGTGCCAGCAGCCGCGAAAGTACAGGGGTTTCCTACGAGCAGTACTTC CASSRESTGVSYEQYF
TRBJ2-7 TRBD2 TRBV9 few TGTGCCAGCAGCCCCAATCCCGGGACTAGCGCCTACGAGCAGTACTTC CASSPNPGTSAYEQYF
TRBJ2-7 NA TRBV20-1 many TGCAGTGCTGGTGGAAACTCCTACGAGCAGTACTTC CSAGGNSYEQYF
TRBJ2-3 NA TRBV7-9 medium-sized TGTGCCAGCAGCCCCTGGGGTAGCGGCTACACAGATACGCAGTATTTT CASSPWGSGYTDTQYF
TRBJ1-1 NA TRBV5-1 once TGCGCCAGCAGCTTGGCCGCGGGCGTGAACACTGAAGCTTTCTTT CASSLAAGVNTEAFF
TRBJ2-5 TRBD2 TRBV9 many TGTGCCAGCAGCGTAGACGCTAGCGGCCCTTTTTACAAAGAGACCCAGTACTTC CASSVDASGPFYKETQYF
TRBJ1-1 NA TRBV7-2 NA TGTGCCAGCAGCTTAGTTGTCATAAGCACGTTAACTGAAGCTTTCTTT CASSLVVISTLTEAFF
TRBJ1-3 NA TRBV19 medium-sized TGTGCCAGTAAAGTAATTGGGGGAAACACCATATATTTT CASKVIGGNTIYF
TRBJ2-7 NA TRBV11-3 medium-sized TGTGCCAGCAGCGATTTTATGGGGTCAAGACTCCCCTCCTACGAGCAGTACTTC CASSDFMGSRLPSYEQYF
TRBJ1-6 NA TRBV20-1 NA TGCAGTGCTAGATTGCCAAATAATTCACCCCTCCACTTT CSARLPNNSPLHF
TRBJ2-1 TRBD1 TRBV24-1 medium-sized TGTGCCACCAAGGGACAGGGATACAATGAGCAGTTCTTC CATKGQGYNEQFF
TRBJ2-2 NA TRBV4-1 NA TGCGCCAGCAGCCAAGCCGCCGGGGAGCTGTTTTTT CASSQAAGELFF
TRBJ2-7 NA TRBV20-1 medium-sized TGCAGTGCTGCCGGCGACGGCACCTACGAGCAGTACTTC CSAAGDGTYEQYF
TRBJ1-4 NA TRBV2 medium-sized TGTGCCAGCAAGTCTCCCGGGATATCATTGTTTTTT CASKSPGISLFF
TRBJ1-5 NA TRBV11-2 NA TGTGCCAGCAGCTCCGGGGGGGGAAGGACAAATTATAGCAATCAGCCCCAGCATTTT CASSSGGGRTNYSNQPQHF
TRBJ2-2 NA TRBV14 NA TGTGCCAGCAGCCAAGATGACACCGCGGAGCTGTTTTTT CASSQDDTAELFF
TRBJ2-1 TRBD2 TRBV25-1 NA TGTGCCAGCAGTGCGTCGTCGCTAGCGGGTTGGGTGGGTGAGCAGTTCTTC CASSASSLAGWVGEQFF
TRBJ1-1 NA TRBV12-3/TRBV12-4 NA TGTGCCAACAGCGCCGGGAAGATGGCTTTCTTT CANSAGKMAFF
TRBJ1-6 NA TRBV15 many TGTGCCACCAGCAGAGAGGGAGACGCGGGGTCACCCCTCCACTTT CATSREGDAGSPLHF
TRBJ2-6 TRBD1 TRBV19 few TGTGCCAGTACCATACCTCCCGGGACAGGGTCCGGGGCCAACGTCCTGACTTTC CASTIPPGTGSGANVLTF
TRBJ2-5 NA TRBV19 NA TGTGCCAGTAGCCCGCAGGGCAAAGAGACCCAGTACTTC CASSPQGKETQYF
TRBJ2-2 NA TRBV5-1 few TGCGCCAGCAGCTTCACCCTAGGTGGCACCGGGGAGCTGTTTTTT CASSFTLGGTGELFF
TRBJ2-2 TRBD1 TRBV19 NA TGTGCCAGTAGTGCCAGACAGGGTTTGGACACCGGGGAGCTGTTTTTT CASSARQGLDTGELFF
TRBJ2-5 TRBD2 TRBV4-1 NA TGCACCAGCAGCCTAGGGACTAACCAAGAGACCCAGTACTTC CTSSLGTNQETQYF
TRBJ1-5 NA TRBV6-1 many TGTGCCAGCAGCGGCCCCACCGGGCCCCAGCATTTT CASSGPTGPQHF
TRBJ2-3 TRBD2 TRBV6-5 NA TGTGCCAGCAGTTCCCAGCGGGGGGGATGCACAGATACGCAGTATTTT CASSSQRGGCTDTQYF
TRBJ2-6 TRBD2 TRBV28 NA TGTGCCAGCAGGGTGGGGGGGGCTGGGGCCAACGTCCTGACTTTC CASRVGGAGANVLTF
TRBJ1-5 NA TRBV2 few TGTGCCAGCAAAGGGGGGGGGTTAAGTCAGCCCCAGCATTTT CASKGGGLSQPQHF
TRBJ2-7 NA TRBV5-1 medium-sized TGCGCCAGCAGCCCCGTCTTCCGGGGCGCCTACGAGCAGTACTTC CASSPVFRGAYEQYF
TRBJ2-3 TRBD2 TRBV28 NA TGTGCCAGCAGCATCTTCCCACTAGCGGGAGTAGATACGCAGTATTTT CASSIFPLAGVDTQYF
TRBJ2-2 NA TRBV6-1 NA TGTGCCAACAGTTTTGGGCCCAACACCGGGGAGCTGTTTTTT CANSFGPNTGELFF
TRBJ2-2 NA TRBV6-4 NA TGTGCCAGCATTGACTCCAGCAACACCGGGGAGCTGTTTTTT CASIDSSNTGELFF
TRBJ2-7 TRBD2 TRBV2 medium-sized TGTGCCAGCACTGGGGAGGGCAACGAGCAGTACTTC CASTGEGNEQYF
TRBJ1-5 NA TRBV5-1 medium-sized TGCGCCAGCAGCTTGGGGGGCGGCAATCAGCCCCAGCATTTT CASSLGGGNQPQHF
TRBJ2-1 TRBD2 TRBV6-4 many TGTGCCAGCAGCCCGGGACTAGTGGGAGACGATGAGCAGTTCTTC CASSPGLVGDDEQFF
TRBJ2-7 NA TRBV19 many TGTGCCAGTAGTATAGGGACAGCGAGATCCTACGAGCAGTACTTC CASSIGTARSYEQYF
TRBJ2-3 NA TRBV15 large TGTGCCACCAGTCCCTTGGGGGATACGCAGTATTTT CATSPLGDTQYF
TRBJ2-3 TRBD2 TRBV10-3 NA TGTACCACTCTAGCGGGAGTGGCAGATACGCAGTATTTT CTTLAGVADTQYF